This record covers a single T cell receptor (beta chain). The antigen is unknown. Produced via immunoSEQ multiplex PCR; TCRdb's table is partial and in-frame only. The table records tens of thousands of clones, 80% to 95% of them present only once. The data stem from a study of T cell clones after liver transplantation. Study-wide context: TCRbeta sequencing after a pre-transplant mixed lymphocyte reaction identified graft-donor-reactive clones, later tracked in post-transplant blood. Pre-transplant mixed lymphocyte reactions yielded third-party-reactive TCRbeta sequences as comparators for graft-donor-reactive sequences. Broader study findings: Post-transplant time points were not standardized, so conclusions are preliminary. In a couple of subjects, few donor cells limited the measurable donor-reactive repertoire.

V lost 5 bases and J lost 3; bases outside the gene matches: 9. There are 16 residues in the CDR3. The germline gives CDR1 SSHAT, CDR2 FNYEAQ (reference sequence). The chain is built from TRBV7-7 and TRBJ1-4; 7 nucleotides align to TRBD1. This material consisted of CD4+ T cells from blood, taken less than 27 months after liver transplant. The sequence was collected from a human patient who received a liver transplant. Among the T cells, some may be from the graft donor. CDR3: CASSPIEGAANEKLFF. In DNA, the CDR3 is TGTGCCAGCAGCCCTATTGAGGGGGCTGCTAATGAAAAACTGTTTTTT.